A single sample gave rise to the 26 T cell receptor beta chains below, sequenced in a study of T cells in Graves' hyperthyroidism and ophthalmopathy. The source material, RNA transcripts, was used to amplify TCR beta CDR3 regions. Initially, a first-round RT-PCR of the TCR CDR3 employed the HTBI primer set. TCRdb passed the multiplex PCR reads through MiXCR, listing each CDR3 protein once. Of approximately 640,000 distinct CDR3 sequences detected, 15% to 20% appear once; the ten largest clones hold approximately 3.9%. Sequencing used blood. The receptors shown here come from a woman younger than 45 with Graves' hyperthyroidism.

This clonotype was recorded at least ten times. The V gene is TRBV11-1, the J gene TRBJ2-1; D unresolved. This CDR3 region has 15 residues. Germline lookup yields CDR1 SGHAT and CDR2 FQDESV (reference sequence). Trimming stripped 2 bases from V and 0 bases from J, with 8 bases between. CDR3: CASSLRPSSYNEQFF. The CDR3 bases are TGTGCCAGCAGCTTACGCCCGAGCTCCTACAATGAGCAGTTCTTC.

This chain connects TRBV20-1 to TRBJ2-3, with D maybe TRBD2 (6 bases). V dropped 6 bases and J dropped 2 bases, with 15 bases sitting between them. The CDR3 totals 14 residues. Per the germline V gene, CDR1 is DFQATT and CDR2 is SNEGSKA (reference sequence). CDR3 DNA: TGCAGTGCATCCAGACTAGTTTTCACAGATACGCAGTATTTT. Translation: CSASRLVFTDTQYF.

This clonotype was detected only a few times. The chain couples TRBV20-1 to TRBJ1-2; 7 nucleotides match TRBD1. CDR3 size: 15 residues. Germline assignment: CDR1 DFQATT and CDR2 SNEGSKA (reference sequence). V dropped 3 bases and J dropped 8; count of bases not matched to a gene: 15. The CDR3 loop is CSASPLTGRPRGYTF. CDR3 DNA: TGCAGTGCTAGCCCCTTGACAGGGCGTCCCCGGGGCTACACCTTC.

About this clonotype: A much larger clone differs from this one at a single base, so this may be a read error. Likely a read error: the CDR3 ends without its conserved phenylalanine or tryptophan. The chain couples TRBV24-1 to TRBJ1-1; 10 positions match TRBD1. CDR1 and CDR2 (germline): KGHDR, SFDVKD. This CDR3 comprises 14 residues. The ends lost 12 bases at V and 7 bases at J; junction bases unmatched: 13. The DNA of the CDR3 is TGTGCCTATAAAGGGGGGACAGGGGTACTTGAAGCTTTCATT. It yields the protein CAYKGGTGVLEAFI.

This clonotype was picked up many times. The CDR3 DNA sequence: TGTGCCAGCCTCAGGGGACAGTCCTATCAGCCCCAGCATTTT. Translated: CASLRGQSYQPQHF. V is TRBV28 and J is TRBJ1-5; 7 nucleotides line up with TRBD1. V was pared by 8 bases and J by 5 bases, with 9 bases of the junction left unmatched. This CDR3 is 14 amino acids long. CDR1 and CDR2 (germline): MDHEN, SYDVKM.

This clonotype was observed at least ten times. The rearrangement joins TRBV30 to TRBJ1-1; D gene ambiguous. This CDR3 has 15 amino acids. Trimming removed 5 bases from V and 0 bases from J, with 16 bases in between. From germline, CDR1 is GTSNPN and CDR2 SVGIG (reference sequence). CDR3 amino acids: CAWLSAGRMNTEAFF. The CDR3 DNA is TGTGCCTGGCTATCCGCGGGCCGGATGAACACTGAAGCTTTCTTT.

This clonotype was seen many times. The chain uses TRBV28 and TRBJ2-2; TRBD1 might be the D (6 bases). The germline CDR1 and CDR2 sequences are MDHEN and SYDVKM. The CDR3 extends over 18 amino acids. The V end lost 2 bases, the J end lost 3 bases, and 19 bases lay between the germline ends. CDR3 nucleotide sequence: TGTGCCAGCAGTTTAGGTGTGGGACAAGGGTCGTACACCGGGGAGCTGTTTTTT. This sequence encodes CASSLGVGQGSYTGELFF.

This clonotype has just a few counts. V is TRBV5-1 and J is TRBJ2-3; D is ambiguous. The germline V and J ends were trimmed by 1 base and 4 bases, with 16 bases remaining between them. The CDR3 has 16 residues. Germline CDR1 and CDR2: SGHRS and YFSETQ. The chain's CDR3 is CASSLSASFASDTQYF. CDR3 DNA sequence: TGCGCCAGCAGCTTGTCGGCTAGTTTCGCTTCAGATACGCAGTATTTT.

This clonotype was detected ten times or more. This rearrangement joins TRBV11-2 to TRBJ2-7; no reliable D call. V lost 1 base and J lost 0, with 7 bases in between. Germline lookup yields CDR1 SGHAT and CDR2 FQNNGV. The CDR3 spans 14 residues. CDR3 region: CASSLGTGSYEQYF. The CDR3 coding sequence is TGTGCCAGCAGCTTAGGTACGGGCTCCTACGAGCAGTACTTC.

This clonotype was counted only a few times. DNA of the CDR3: TGTGCCAGTAGATCAGGTACATTCATGAACACTGAAGCTTTCTTT. This gives the protein CASRSGTFMNTEAFF. The chain couples TRBV19 to TRBJ1-1; D not resolved. This CDR3 comprises 15 residues. V was shortened by 6 bases and J by 0 bases, with 14 bases between the two germline ends. Germline V gives CDR1 LNHDA, CDR2 SQIVND (reference sequence).

This chain joins TRBV6-1 and TRBJ2-1; a possible D gene is TRBD1 (5 bases). CDR3 length: 13 amino acids. Between the trimmed V and J ends, which lost 6 bases and 4 bases, there was a span of 10 bases. Germline V lookup: CDR1 MNHNS, CDR2 SASEGT. Written as DNA, the CDR3 is TGTGCCAGCAGGACGACAGCTTACAATGAGCAGTTCTTC. Encoded protein: CASRTTAYNEQFF.

With regard to this clonotype: A much larger clone sits a single nucleotide away, making a read error possible. This chain connects TRBV2 to TRBJ2-5; a weak D match, TRBD1 (6 bases). The CDR3 length is 14 residues. Germline lookup yields CDR1 SNHLY and CDR2 FYNNEI. CDR3 sequence: CATATHRDQETQYF. In DNA form, the CDR3 reads TGTGCTACAGCCACCCACAGGGACCAAGAGACCCAGTACTTC.

There are many counts of this clonotype. The V and J genes are TRBV7-2 and TRBJ2-5; D possibly corresponds to TRBD2 (6 bases). The germline V gene has CDR1 SGHTA and CDR2 FQGNSA. The V end was cut by 9 bases, the J end by 4 bases, with 18 bases between. The CDR3 length is 14 residues. In DNA, the CDR3 is TGTGCCAGTAATACCTACGGGAGTTTAGAGACCCAGTACTTC. It encodes CASNTYGSLETQYF. The full variable domain, completed using reference TRBV7-2 and TRBJ2-5, is GAGVSQSPSNKVTEKGKDVELRCDPISGHTALYWYRQSLGQGLEFLIYFQGNSAPDKSGLPSDRFSAERTGGSVSTLTIQRTQQEDSAVYLCASNTYGSLETQYFGPGTRLLVL.

This clonotype has at least ten counts. The V call is TRBV28, the J call TRBJ2-4; D is possibly TRBD1 (6 bases). V was cut by 6 bases and J by 1 base, with 16 bases left in between. The CDR3 is 16 amino acids. Germline CDR1 is MDHEN and CDR2 is SYDVKM. CDR3 nucleotides: TGTGCCAGCAGACCCACCGGGACACCGGCCAAAAACATTCAGTACTTC. Translation gives CASRPTGTPAKNIQYF.

A few counts support this clonotype. V gene TRBV6-6 combines with J gene TRBJ1-3, with TRBD1 as a possible D gene (5 bases). This CDR3 spans 15 amino acids. Between the trimmed V and J ends, which lost 0 bases and 1 base, there was a span of 7 bases. CDR1 is MNHNY and CDR2 is SVGAGI in the germline V gene (reference sequence). Here the CDR3 DNA reads TGTGCCAGCAGTTACTCCAGGGCATCTGGAAACACCATATATTTT. This translates into CASSYSRASGNTIYF.

This clonotype appeared many times. V is TRBV11-1 and J is TRBJ2-3, with TRBD2 as a possible D gene (7 bases). The CDR3 consists of 17 residues. V was clipped by 4 bases and J by 4 bases, with 21 bases between them. Germline CDR1 is SGHAT and CDR2 is FQDESV (reference sequence). The CDR3 coding sequence is TGTGCCAGCAGCTCCTCCGAGGGGGGGTTTTGGGCAGATACGCAGTATTTT. This codes for CASSSSEGGFWADTQYF.

This clonotype has a handful of counts. CDR3 bases: TGTGCCAGCAGCTCTCTGCGGGGGGCGAATGGCTACACCTTC. It translates to CASSSLRGANGYTF. V usage is TRBV5-6 and J usage is TRBJ1-2; TRBD1 might be the D (6 bases). The CDR3 sequence is 14 residues long. Germline-derived CDR1 and CDR2 are SGHDT and YYEEEE. V lost 3 bases and J lost 6, with 15 bases in between.

This clonotype was seen more than once but under ten times. The J gene is TRBJ2-1, the V gene TRBV19; 9 bases match TRBD2. V gave up 4 bases and J gave up 4 bases; unmatched junction bases: 2. Looked up from germline, CDR1 is LNHDA and CDR2 is SQIVND (reference sequence). The CDR3 consists of 14 residues. CDR3 protein: CASSNSGGYNEQFF. CDR3 DNA: TGTGCCAGTAGTAATAGCGGGGGTTACAATGAGCAGTTCTTC.

This clonotype was picked up many times. The chain couples TRBV28 to TRBJ1-2; D gene uncertain. The CDR3 is made up of 15 amino acids. The V end was cut by 2 bases, the J end by 4 bases, with 14 bases between. Germline loops: CDR1 MDHEN, CDR2 SYDVKM. CDR3 residues: CASSLTRTGVYGYTF. CDR3 in DNA: TGTGCCAGCAGTTTAACCCGGACCGGAGTCTATGGCTACACCTTC.

The V gene is TRBV29-1, the J gene TRBJ2-1; D might be TRBD1 (5 bases). Germline V gene data show CDR1 as SQVTM and CDR2 as ANQGSEA. The CDR3 loop spans 14 amino acids. V lost 3 bases to trimming and J lost 3 bases, with 12 bases between them. CDR3: CSVDRGSGYNEQFF. CDR3 bases: TGCAGCGTTGATAGGGGTTCTGGCTACAATGAGCAGTTCTTC.

This clonotype was counted at least ten times. This chain connects TRBV28 to TRBJ1-2; maybe TRBD1 (6 bases). V was trimmed by 4 bases and J by 1 base, leaving 22 bases between them. Germline V CDR1 and CDR2: MDHEN, SYDVKM. The CDR3 loop spans 18 amino acids. The CDR3 loop is CASSSRDTIDLRNYGYTF. The CDR3 nucleotides are TGTGCCAGCAGTTCCCGGGACACCATCGACCTTCGTAACTATGGCTACACCTTC.

As for this clonotype: A much larger clone lies one base from this, so it may be a read error. The genes are TRBV6-2 or TRBV6-3 and TRBJ2-7, with TRBD2 matching over 7 bases. The trim removed 5 bases at V and 7 bases at J, leaving 11 bases unmatched. Germline loops: CDR1 MNHEY, CDR2 SVGEGT. This CDR3 is 14 amino acids long. CDR3 nucleotide sequence: TGTGCCAGCAGTACGGCTGGCGGGAGCCGGGAGCAGTACTTC. This encodes CASSTAGGSREQYF.

At least ten counts were recorded for this clonotype. This chain uses TRBV5-8 with TRBJ2-2, with 8 bases aligning to TRBD1. Losses at the gene ends were 3 bases for V and 5 bases for J; bases not matched to a gene: 6. This CDR3 spans 15 amino acids. The germline CDR1 and CDR2 sequences are SGHTS and YDEGEE. The CDR3 sequence is CASSSVRTGTGELFF. The CDR3 coding sequence is TGTGCCAGCAGCTCGGTTAGGACAGGGACCGGGGAGCTGTTTTTT.

This clonotype was counted ten times or more. The V call is TRBV5-1, the J call TRBJ2-7; D gene uncertain. The germline V gene has CDR1 SGHRS and CDR2 YFSETQ. This CDR3 region has 13 residues. Trimming pared 2 bases from V and 6 bases from J, leaving 12 bases between. CDR3 protein: CASSLGRSTEQYF. DNA for the CDR3: TGCGCCAGCAGCTTAGGGCGGTCTACCGAGCAGTACTTC. Drawing the rest from reference TRBV5-1 and TRBJ2-7, the complete variable domain is KAGVTQTPRYLIKTRGQQVTLSCSPISGHRSVSWYQQTPGQGLQFLFEYFSETQRNKGNFPGRFSGRQFSNSRSEMNVSTLELGDSALYLCASSLGRSTEQYFGPGTRLTVT.

This clonotype was observed at least ten times. The V call is TRBV7-6, the J call TRBJ2-1; no clear D gene. This CDR3 is built from 13 residues. CDR1 is SGHVS, CDR2 FNYEAQ, per germline. Deletions cut 2 bases from V and 5 bases from J, with 7 bases between. This CDR3 reads CASSLFPDNEQFF. The CDR3 region has the DNA TGTGCCAGCAGCTTATTCCCGGACAATGAGCAGTTCTTC.

The chain carries TRBV5-5 and TRBJ2-4; possible D gene TRBD1, 5 bases. The CDR3 covers 14 residues. Germline V gene sequence: CDR1 SGHKS, CDR2 YYEKEE (reference sequence). Trimming cost V 5 bases and J 10 bases, with 19 bases left between them. The CDR3 loop reads CASRRTLAEGIQYF. CDR3 nucleotides: TGTGCCAGCAGAAGGACACTGGCGGAAGGAATTCAGTACTTC.